The present T cell receptor (beta chain) was sequenced within a study of OX40 agonist ivuxolimab in advanced cancers. Looking at the study overall: Patients were treated with ivuxolimab, an agonistic anti-OX40 (CD134) antibody.

V dropped 4 bases and J dropped 0 bases, with 9 bases sitting between them. Per the germline V gene, CDR1 is MGHRA and CDR2 is YSYEKL. The CDR3 length is 14 residues. This clone was observed once. Its specificity is unknown. Overall study results and limits: The mean number of expanded clones was higher in CD8+ T cells than in CD4+. Both blood CD4+ and CD8+ T cells showed clonal growth by week 6 at 0.1 to 3.0 mg/kg.

Data came from immunoSEQ multiplex PCR; TCRdb stores just in-frame clones and leaves some out. Of 65,000 to 75,000 clones in the sample, more than 75% were seen once. The gene calls are TRBV4-1 and TRBJ1-1; D perhaps matches TRBD1 (5 bases). Sequencing used CD4+ or CD8+ T cells sorted from blood, obtained in a trial of the OX40 agonist ivuxolimab. The TCR comes from an adult with an advanced solid tumor such as melanoma, head and neck, liver or kidney cancer. The CDR3 region is CASSLEGMNTEAFF. Here the CDR3 DNA reads TGCGCCAGCAGCCTAGAGGGGATGAACACTGAAGCTTTCTTT.